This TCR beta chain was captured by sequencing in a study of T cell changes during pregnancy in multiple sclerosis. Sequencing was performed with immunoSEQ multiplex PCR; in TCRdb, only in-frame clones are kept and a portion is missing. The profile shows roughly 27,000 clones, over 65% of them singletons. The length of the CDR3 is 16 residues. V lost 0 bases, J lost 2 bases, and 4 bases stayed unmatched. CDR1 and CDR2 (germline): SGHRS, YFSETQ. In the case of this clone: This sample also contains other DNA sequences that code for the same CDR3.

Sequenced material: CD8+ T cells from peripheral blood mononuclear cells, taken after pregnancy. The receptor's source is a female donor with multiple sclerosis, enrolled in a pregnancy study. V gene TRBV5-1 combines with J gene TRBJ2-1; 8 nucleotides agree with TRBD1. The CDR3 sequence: CASSLAAGGPYNEQFF. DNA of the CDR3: TGCGCCAGCAGCTTGGCCGCAGGGGGCCCCTACAATGAGCAGTTCTTC.